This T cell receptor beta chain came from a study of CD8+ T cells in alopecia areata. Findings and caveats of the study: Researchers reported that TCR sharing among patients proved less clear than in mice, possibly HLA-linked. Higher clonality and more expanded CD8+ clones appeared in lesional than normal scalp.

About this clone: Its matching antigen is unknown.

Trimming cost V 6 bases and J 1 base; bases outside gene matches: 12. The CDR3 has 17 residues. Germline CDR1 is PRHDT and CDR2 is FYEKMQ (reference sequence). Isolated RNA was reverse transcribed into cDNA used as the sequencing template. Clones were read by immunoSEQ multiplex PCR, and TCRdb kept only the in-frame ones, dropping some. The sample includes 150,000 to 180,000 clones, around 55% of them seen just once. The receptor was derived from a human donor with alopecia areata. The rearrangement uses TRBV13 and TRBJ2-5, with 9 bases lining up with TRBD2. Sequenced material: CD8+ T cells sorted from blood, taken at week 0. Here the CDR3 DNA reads TGTGCCAGCAGTCTATTCGACGTAGCGGGGGCCCAAGAGACCCAGTACTTC. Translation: CASSLFDVAGAQETQYF.